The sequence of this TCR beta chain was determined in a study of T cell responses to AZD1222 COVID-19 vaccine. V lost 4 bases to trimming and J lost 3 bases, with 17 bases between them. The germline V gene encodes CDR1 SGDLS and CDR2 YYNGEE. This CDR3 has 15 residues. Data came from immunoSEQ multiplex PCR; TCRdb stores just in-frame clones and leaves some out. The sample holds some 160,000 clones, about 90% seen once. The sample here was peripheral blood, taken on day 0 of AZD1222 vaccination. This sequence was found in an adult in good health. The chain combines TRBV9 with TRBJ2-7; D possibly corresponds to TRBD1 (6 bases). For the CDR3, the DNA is TGTGCCAGCAGCCGAGGGGGAACTACTAACTACGAGCAGTACTTC. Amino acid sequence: CASSRGGTTNYEQYF.